These T cell receptor beta chains were read from a single sample in a study of blood T cell repertoires in COVID-19. Some clones are missing from TCRdb's copy, which holds only in-frame ones; the method was immunoSEQ multiplex PCR. The sample consists of more than 200,000 clones, roughly 89% of them appearing once. The sequencing input was PBMCs or T cells enriched from blood (not recorded which). These receptors all come from a woman aged 25 to 45 who had recovered from COVID-19. Both conserved end residues are part of each CDR3. The order of the fields is clone size, D gene, J gene, V gene, CDR3 DNA, CDR3 protein. The D gene is left open where the match is weak. The size of a clone is reported for some rows only, either as once, few or many, or as a class for expanded clones.

>-|TRBD2|TRBJ2-7|TRBV4-1
TGCGCCAGCAGCCGCACTGCCGCATCAGCGGGGGAGCAGTACTTC
CASSRTAASAGEQYF
>once|TRBD2|TRBJ2-3|TRBV4-1
TGCGCCAGCAGCCAAGGTGGTTGGGGACTACCTGATGATACGCAGTATTTT
CASSQGGWGLPDDTQYF
>once|-|TRBJ2-3|TRBV13
TGTGCCAGCGCGCGGTCGGATACGCAGTATTTT
CASARSDTQYF
>few|-|TRBJ1-5|TRBV28
TGTGCCAGCAGTTTAACTACGGATAGCAATCAGCCCCAGCATTTT
CASSLTTDSNQPQHF
>-|-|TRBJ2-2|TRBV23-1
TGCGCCAGTAGGGGGGGGACGCCGAACACCGGGGAGCTGTTTTTT
CASRGGTPNTGELFF
>once|-|TRBJ1-1|TRBV3-1/TRBV3-2
TGTGCCAGCAGCCAAGATCCGGGATCCAACACTGAAGCTTTCTTT
CASSQDPGSNTEAFF
>-|TRBD1|TRBJ2-7|TRBV28
TGTGCCAGCGGGACAGGGGTAACCTACGAGCAGTACTTC
CASGTGVTYEQYF
>-|-|TRBJ1-2|TRBV9
TGTGCCAGCAGCGTTCACCCTCGGGAAGATGGCTACACCTTC
CASSVHPREDGYTF
>many|TRBD2|TRBJ2-3|TRBV20-1
TGCAGTGCTAGTGATTATGGACTAGCGTCAGATACGCAGTATTTT
CSASDYGLASDTQYF
>-|-|TRBJ2-7|TRBV28
TGTGCCAGCAAAGCAGGGGCCTCCGAGCAGTACTTC
CASKAGASEQYF
>-|TRBD2|TRBJ2-1|TRBV6-2/TRBV6-3
TGTGCCAGCAGCAACCACCTCCGGGAGGGCCAGAACAATGAGCAGTTCTTC
CASSNHLREGQNNEQFF
>-|-|TRBJ1-1|TRBV7-8
TGTGCCAGCAGCTCTAGTCGATTATATATGAACACTGAAGCTTTCTTT
CASSSSRLYMNTEAFF
>-|-|TRBJ2-7|TRBV7-3
TGTGCCAGCAGCCCGGCGGGGATTAGCGGATCTACCTACGAGCAGTACTTC
CASSPAGISGSTYEQYF
>-|-|TRBJ1-2|TRBV9
TGTGCCAGCAGCGTCCAACAGCGGGGGACCCAAGCTAACTATGGCTACACCTTC
CASSVQQRGTQANYGYTF
>-|TRBD1|TRBJ2-3|TRBV29-1
TGCGTACAGGGGGGTTTCGGCACAGATACGCAGTATTTT
CVQGGFGTDTQYF
>-|-|TRBJ2-1|TRBV5-1
TGCGCCAGCAGCTTGGGGATTAGCGGAGAGTACAATGAGCAGTTCTTC
CASSLGISGEYNEQFF
>-|-|TRBJ1-2|TRBV7-8
TGTGCCAGCAGCTTAAGGAAAGGCGGGGACCTCTATGGCTACACCTTC
CASSLRKGGDLYGYTF
>-|-|TRBJ1-1|TRBV6-1
TGTGCCAGCAGTGACCTAAGGGGGACCACTGAAGCTTTCTTT
CASSDLRGTTEAFF
>-|-|TRBJ1-4|TRBV27
TGTGCCAGCAGTTTACGACAGGTTAATGAAAAACTGTTTTTT
CASSLRQVNEKLFF
>-|TRBD1|TRBJ2-7|TRBV5-1
TGCGCCAGCAGCCCCCGGACAGGGGATTTCTACGAGCAGTACTTC
CASSPRTGDFYEQYF
>-|-|TRBJ2-3|TRBV2
TGTGCCAGCAATGATCAGGCCGGCGCAGATACGCAGTATTTT
CASNDQAGADTQYF
>-|-|TRBJ2-6|TRBV4-2
TGTGCCAGCAGCCTACAAGACTCTGGGGCCAACGTCCTGACTTTC
CASSLQDSGANVLTF
>-|TRBD1|TRBJ2-1|TRBV5-5
TGTGCCAGCAGTCGGGACAGGGGGAGGCACAATGAGCAGTTCTTC
CASSRDRGRHNEQFF
>-|-|TRBJ1-1|TRBV7-2
TGTGCCAGCAGCTTATTAGGGGGGAACACTGAAGCTTTCTTT
CASSLLGGNTEAFF
>-|TRBD2|TRBJ2-5|TRBV5-1
TGCGCCAGCAGCTCCTTAGCGGGAGTGAAGACCCAGTACTTC
CASSSLAGVKTQYF
>-|-|TRBJ1-2|TRBV7-9
TGTGCCAGCAGCCCCGGACAGATCCGATTCGGCTACACCTTC
CASSPGQIRFGYTF
>-|TRBD1|TRBJ1-1|TRBV4-1
TGCGCCAGTAGCCTACAGGGGGGAGACACTGAAGCTTTCTTT
CASSLQGGDTEAFF
>-|-|TRBJ2-5|TRBV9
TGTGCCAGCAGCGTTAATTTTGGACTTCAAGAGACCCAGTACTTC
CASSVNFGLQETQYF
>-|TRBD1|TRBJ2-1|TRBV7-6
TGTGCCAGCAGCCCGACAGGGGCATCCTACAATGAGCAGTTCTTC
CASSPTGASYNEQFF
>once|TRBD1|TRBJ2-1|TRBV10-3
TGTGCCATCAGCGACCCGGGACAGGGTTTTGCCTACAATGAGCAGTTCTTC
CAISDPGQGFAYNEQFF
>-|-|TRBJ1-2|TRBV7-2
TGTGCCAGCAGCCCGGTTGCGACAGGCTATGGCTACACCTTC
CASSPVATGYGYTF
>-|TRBD1|TRBJ1-5|TRBV4-3
TGCGCCAGCAGCCAGGACAGGGGGAATCAGCCCCAGCATTTT
CASSQDRGNQPQHF
>-|TRBD1|TRBJ1-4|TRBV18
TGTGCCAGCTCACCACCAGGGGGCTGGGAAAAACTGTTTTTT
CASSPPGGWEKLFF
>-|TRBD1|TRBJ2-1|TRBV19
TGTGCCAGTAGTACCTCGGGACAGTTCCCGTACAATGAGCAGTTCTTC
CASSTSGQFPYNEQFF
>-|-|TRBJ1-5|TRBV21-1
TGTGCCAGCAGCTTTAAGGCCAGGGGGCCAGTATCTCCCCAGCATTTT
CASSFKARGPVSPQHF